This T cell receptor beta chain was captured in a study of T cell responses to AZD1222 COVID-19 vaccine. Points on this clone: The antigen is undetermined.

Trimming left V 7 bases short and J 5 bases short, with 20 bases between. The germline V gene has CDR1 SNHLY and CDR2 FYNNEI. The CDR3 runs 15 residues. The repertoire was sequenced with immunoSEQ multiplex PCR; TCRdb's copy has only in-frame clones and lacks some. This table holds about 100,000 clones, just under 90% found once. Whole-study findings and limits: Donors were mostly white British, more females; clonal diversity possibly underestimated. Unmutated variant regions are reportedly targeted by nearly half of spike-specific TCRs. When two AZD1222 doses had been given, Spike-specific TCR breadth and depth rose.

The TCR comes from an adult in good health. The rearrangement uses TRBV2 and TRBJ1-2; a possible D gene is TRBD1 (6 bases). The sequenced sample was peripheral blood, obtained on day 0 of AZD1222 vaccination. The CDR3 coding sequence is TGTGCCAGCACGATTCGGGGGCAGGGCTCGTATGGCTACACCTTC. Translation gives CASTIRGQGSYGYTF.